This T cell receptor beta chain stems from a study of T cell responses to AZD1222 COVID-19 vaccine. The method was immunoSEQ multiplex PCR; TCRdb's version includes in-frame clones alone and lacks a portion of them. The top ten clones hold more than 9% of a sample with some 200,000 clones, 85% to 95% of them seen once. V was cut by 7 bases and J by 5 bases, with 20 bases left in between. There are 15 residues in the CDR3. Germline CDR1 reads LNHNV; CDR2 reads YYDKDF (reference sequence). This rearrangement joins TRBV15 to TRBJ1-1; tentatively, D is TRBD1 (5 bases). The TCR sequence derives from an adult in good health. The specimen was peripheral blood, collected on day 0 of AZD1222 vaccination. The CDR3 region is CATKRGRAVKTEAFF. The CDR3 nucleotides are TGTGCCACCAAGAGAGGCAGGGCGGTTAAAACTGAAGCTTTCTTT.